This TCR beta chain was obtained from a study of regulatory T cells in long-lasting Graves disease (dated by TCRdb to the early 2020s). In terms of the full investigation: In the newly diagnosed Graves' disease group, patients had been taking antithyroid drugs for less than 3 months. Patients with persistent Graves' disease were compared with patients with newly diagnosed Graves' disease using TCR sequencing and RNA sequencing of peripheral blood. The study was conducted in China and was registered as a clinical trial. A total of 33 samples underwent TCR sequencing: some 13 from persistent and around 20 from newly diagnosed Graves' disease patients. General conclusions and limits of the study: The study examined only peripheral blood because the primary lesion, thyroid tissue, could not be accessed. Patients with persistent disease shared more public clonotypes (about 2,900) than newly diagnosed patients did (about 970). Sequencing and analysis were limited to the TCR beta chain. Preferential use of TRBV28, TRBJ1-2 and TRBJ2-5 was observed in persistent disease, whereas TRBV20-1 and TRBJ2-1 were favored in newly diagnosed disease. The authors acknowledged the small sample size as a limitation that may reduce accuracy. Lower TCR Shannon entropy and fewer highly expanded clones were observed in persistent Graves' disease patients than in newly diagnosed patients, which suggested clonal expansion.

The CDR3, from cysteine to phenylalanine, totals 15 residues. Just the 45-base CDR3 DNA is kept, in frame starting at base 1. Based on the germline V gene, the CDR1 and CDR2 sequences are SGHTA and FQGNSA. Trimming takes 1 base from V and 1 base from J, and the germline ends sit 11 bases apart. The time point label for this specimen denotes: newly diagnosed GD, antithyroid drugs for less than 3 months. For both TCR sequencing and RNA sequencing, RNA was extracted from PBMCs in TRIzol. The diagnosis of Graves' disease was made according to American Thyroid Association guidelines. The patients came from an endocrinology department in Xi'an, China. From each patient, around 9.3 milliliters of peripheral blood was collected into an EDTA anticoagulant tube. Ficoll Paque Plus density gradient separation was used to isolate PBMCs, and no additional T cell sorting was done. An Agilent 2100 Bioanalyzer and agarose gel were used to assess RNA quality, and a NanoDrop 2000 was used to measure RNA concentration.

The library was produced with multiplex PCR. Sequencing used an Illumina HiSeq 4000. TCR beta libraries were built with iRepertoire HTBI primers and Arm-PCR amplification of CDR3 regions. Before sequencing, the PCR products went through gel purification. Under the source paper's analysis protocol: Across samples, fewer than 70 TRBV and roughly 15 TRBJ segments were identified and used for gene usage analysis of CDR3 amino acid clonotypes. COPE and FqMerger were used to merge the filtered high-quality paired reads into contigs. Contigs were aligned with BLAST to IMGT TRBV, TRBD and TRBJ reference genes, and CDR3 was defined per IMGT. Clonotypes above 0.1% frequency were classified as highly expanded clones. Repertoire diversity was measured by Shannon entropy, and V-J evenness by the Gini coefficient. A clonotype was considered public if more than one individual shared it. The raw public reads went through TCRdb reprocessing: fastp at Q25, MiXCR clone calling, in-frame beta chains kept. Merged by CDR3 protein, the rows form single entries marked with the most common genes and DNA. The V and J calls shown here were made by TCRdb, not taken from the authors' results. A total of 300,000 to 450,000 distinct CDR3 sequences appear in this sample, roughly 16% of them only once. Approximately 21% of the sample rests with the top ten.

This clonotype has only a few counts. The target of this receptor is not known. No much larger clonotype is one base removed from it; base qualities were not supplied. The input for sequencing was peripheral blood mononuclear cells (PBMCs), taken at new diagnosis, from a patient treated with antithyroid drugs. This clonotype was obtained from a female donor with Graves disease. This chain joins TRBV7-2 to TRBJ2-7; too little of a D gene remains to name it. CDR3 region: CASSLGASSSYEQYF. The base sequence is TGTGCCAGCAGCTTAGGGGCTAGTTCATCCTACGAGCAGTACTTC.